This T cell receptor beta chain appears in the sequencing data of a study of shared clonotypes between healthy human individuals. Study-level results: On the whole, naive subsets had larger estimated richness than memory subsets had. Naive CD4 clonotypes were shared across a handful of donors at 4.5% to 6.5%. What limited the represented genetic and exposure-history diversity was the small number of donors.

It was across several immunoSEQ plates that each subset's genomic DNA was evenly split. Some clones are missing from TCRdb's copy, which holds only in-frame ones; the method was immunoSEQ multiplex PCR. Of approximately 350,000 clones listed, roughly 70% were seen once; the top ten hold around 10%. A remark on this clone: No antigen is known for it.

The CDR3 covers 15 residues. V dropped 2 bases and J dropped 5 bases, with 12 bases sitting between them. From germline, CDR1 is MNHEY and CDR2 SMNVEV (reference sequence). This sequence was found in a man aged 25 to 40 in good health. The sample was memory CD4+ T cells sorted from blood. The subset was: CD45RA-negative fraction. The genes are TRBV27 and TRBJ2-2, with D unresolved. The CDR3 nucleotides read TGTGCCAGCAGTTTAGTGAGTGGGATTACCGGGGAGCTGTTTTTT. This sequence encodes CASSLVSGITGELFF.